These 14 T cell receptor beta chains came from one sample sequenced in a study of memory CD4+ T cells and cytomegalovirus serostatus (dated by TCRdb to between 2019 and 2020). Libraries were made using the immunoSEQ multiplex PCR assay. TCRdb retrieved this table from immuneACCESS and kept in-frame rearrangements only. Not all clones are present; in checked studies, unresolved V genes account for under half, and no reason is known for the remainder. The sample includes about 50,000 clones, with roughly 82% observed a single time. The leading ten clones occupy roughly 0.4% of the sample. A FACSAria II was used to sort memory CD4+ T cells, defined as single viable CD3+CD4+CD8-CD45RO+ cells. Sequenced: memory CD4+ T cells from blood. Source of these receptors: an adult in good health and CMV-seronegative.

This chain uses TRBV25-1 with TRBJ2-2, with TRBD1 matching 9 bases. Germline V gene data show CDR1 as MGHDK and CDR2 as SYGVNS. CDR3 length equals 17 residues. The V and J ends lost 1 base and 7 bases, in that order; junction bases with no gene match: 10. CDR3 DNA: TGTGCCAGCAGTGAATTAGAAACAGGGGGCGCGTTCGGGGAGCTGTTTTTT. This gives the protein CASSELETGGAFGELFF.

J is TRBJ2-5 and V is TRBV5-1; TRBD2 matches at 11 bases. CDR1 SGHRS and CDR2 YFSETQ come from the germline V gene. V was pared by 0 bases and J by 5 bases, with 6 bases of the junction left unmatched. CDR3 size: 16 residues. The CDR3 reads CASSLGLAGYVETQYF. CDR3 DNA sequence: TGCGCCAGCAGCTTGGGACTAGCGGGGTATGTTGAGACCCAGTACTTC.

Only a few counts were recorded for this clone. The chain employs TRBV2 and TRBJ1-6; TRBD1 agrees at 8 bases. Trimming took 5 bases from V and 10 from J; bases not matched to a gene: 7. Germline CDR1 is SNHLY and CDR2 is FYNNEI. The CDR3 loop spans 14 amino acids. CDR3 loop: CASSKDRVGSPLHF. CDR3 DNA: TGTGCCAGCAGTAAGGACAGGGTAGGATCACCCCTCCACTTT.

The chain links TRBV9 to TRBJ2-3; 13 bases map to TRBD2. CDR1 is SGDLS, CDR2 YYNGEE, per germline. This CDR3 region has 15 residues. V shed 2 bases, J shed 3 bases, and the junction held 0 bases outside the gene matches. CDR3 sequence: CASSVGLAGTDTQYF. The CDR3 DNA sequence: TGTGCCAGCAGCGTGGGACTAGCGGGGACAGATACGCAGTATTTT.

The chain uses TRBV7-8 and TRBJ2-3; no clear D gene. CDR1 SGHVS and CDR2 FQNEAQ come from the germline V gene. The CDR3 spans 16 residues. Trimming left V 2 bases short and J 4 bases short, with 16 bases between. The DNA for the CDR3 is TGTGCCAGCAGCTTAAAAGGGCTAACCGGAGCAGATACGCAGTATTTT. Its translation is CASSLKGLTGADTQYF.

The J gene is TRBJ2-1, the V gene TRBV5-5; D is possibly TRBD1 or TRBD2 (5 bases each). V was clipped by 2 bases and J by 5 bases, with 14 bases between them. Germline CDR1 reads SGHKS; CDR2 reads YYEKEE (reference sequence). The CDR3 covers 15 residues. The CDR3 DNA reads TGTGCCAGCAGCTTTCCCGGGGTGGGGGACAATGAGCAGTTCTTC. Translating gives CASSFPGVGDNEQFF. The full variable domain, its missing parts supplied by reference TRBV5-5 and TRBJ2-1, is DAGVTQSPTHLIKTRGQQVTLRCSPISGHKSVSWYQQVLGQGPQFIFQYYEKEERGRGNFPDRFSARQFPNYSSELNVNALLLGDSALYLCASSFPGVGDNEQFFGPGTRLTVL.

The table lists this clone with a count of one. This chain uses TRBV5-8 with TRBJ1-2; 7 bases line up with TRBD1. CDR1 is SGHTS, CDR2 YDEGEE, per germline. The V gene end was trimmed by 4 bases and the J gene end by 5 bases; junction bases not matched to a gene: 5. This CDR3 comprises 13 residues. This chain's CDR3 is CASSLGGMYGYTF. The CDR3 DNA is TGTGCCAGCAGCCTAGGGGGCATGTATGGCTACACCTTC.

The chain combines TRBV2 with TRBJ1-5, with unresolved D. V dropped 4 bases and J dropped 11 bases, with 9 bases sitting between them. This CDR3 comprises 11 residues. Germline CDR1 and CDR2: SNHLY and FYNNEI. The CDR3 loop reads CASSADEAQHF. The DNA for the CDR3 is TGTGCCAGCAGTGCCGACGAGGCCCAGCATTTT.

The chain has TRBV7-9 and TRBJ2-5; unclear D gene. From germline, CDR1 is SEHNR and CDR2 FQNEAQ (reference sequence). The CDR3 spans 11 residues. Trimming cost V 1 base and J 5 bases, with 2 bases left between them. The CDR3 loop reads CASSLDETQYF. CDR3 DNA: TGTGCCAGCAGCTTAGACGAGACCCAGTACTTC.

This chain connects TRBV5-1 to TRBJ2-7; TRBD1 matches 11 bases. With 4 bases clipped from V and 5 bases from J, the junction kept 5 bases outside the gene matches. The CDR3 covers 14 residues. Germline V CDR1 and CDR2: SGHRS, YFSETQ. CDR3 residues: CASSPRTGGHEQYF. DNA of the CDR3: TGCGCCAGCAGCCCACGGACAGGGGGCCACGAGCAGTACTTC.

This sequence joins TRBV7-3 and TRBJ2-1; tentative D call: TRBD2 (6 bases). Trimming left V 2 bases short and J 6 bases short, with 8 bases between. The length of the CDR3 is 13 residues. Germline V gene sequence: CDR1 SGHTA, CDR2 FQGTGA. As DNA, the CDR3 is TGTGCCAGCAGCTTAGGGGGGACCAATGAGCAGTTCTTC. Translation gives CASSLGGTNEQFF.

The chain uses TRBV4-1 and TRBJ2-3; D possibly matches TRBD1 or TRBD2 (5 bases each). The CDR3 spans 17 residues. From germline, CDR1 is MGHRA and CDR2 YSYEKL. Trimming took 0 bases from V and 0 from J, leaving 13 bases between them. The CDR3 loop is CASSQEGERESTDTQYF. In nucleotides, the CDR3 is TGCGCCAGCAGCCAAGAGGGGGAACGGGAAAGCACAGATACGCAGTATTTT.

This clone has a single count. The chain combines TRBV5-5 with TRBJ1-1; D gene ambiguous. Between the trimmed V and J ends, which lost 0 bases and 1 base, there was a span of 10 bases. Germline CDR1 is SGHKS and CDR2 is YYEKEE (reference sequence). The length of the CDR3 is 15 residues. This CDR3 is CASSLVVRTNTEAFF. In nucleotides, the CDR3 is TGTGCCAGCAGCTTGGTAGTGCGGACGAACACTGAAGCTTTCTTT. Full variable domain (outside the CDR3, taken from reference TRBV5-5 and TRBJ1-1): DAGVTQSPTHLIKTRGQQVTLRCSPISGHKSVSWYQQVLGQGPQFIFQYYEKEERGRGNFPDRFSARQFPNYSSELNVNALLLGDSALYLCASSLVVRTNTEAFFGQGTRLTVV.

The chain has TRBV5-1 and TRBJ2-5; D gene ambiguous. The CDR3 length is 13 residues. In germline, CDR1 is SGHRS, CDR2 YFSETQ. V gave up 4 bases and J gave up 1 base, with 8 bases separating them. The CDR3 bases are TGCGCCAGCAGCCTAACTCCCCAAGAGACCCAGTACTTC. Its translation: CASSLTPQETQYF.